This T cell receptor (beta chain) was sequenced in a study of blood T cell repertoires in COVID-19. The wider study: PBMCs, B-cell-depleted T cells, or T cells provided the cDNA or gDNA that made up the material.

Per the study methods: Amplification from reference gene primers served as the basis for estimated nucleated cell counts. The data were produced by immunoSEQ multiplex PCR, yet TCRdb's version contains in-frame clones alone and is incomplete. That table supplies the V and J calls and clone size; D and trimming were determined from the DNA. The profile covers around 150,000 clones, with roughly 74% appearing a single time and about 15% taken by the ten largest. Sequencing was done on a sample of peripheral blood. The source of this sequence is an elderly woman with acute or convalescent COVID-19.

The CDR3 protein is CASSLVPQDSTF. In DNA form, the CDR3 reads TGTGCCAGCAGCTTGGTTCCTCAGGACAGCACCTTC. The rearrangement joins TRBV5-6 to TRBJ1-2; a weak D match, TRBD1 (6 bases). Trimming removed 0 bases from V and 13 bases from J, with 13 bases in between. This CDR3 is built from 12 residues. Germline V lookup: CDR1 SGHDT, CDR2 YYEEEE.